One T cell receptor beta chain is described in this entry. The antigen remains unidentified. Use of 60 Vbeta and 13 Jbeta primers characterized the PCR. Original processing notes: In a later analysis, of about 80 million unique beta chains, roughly 9.9 million appeared in at least two donors. The repertoire was sequenced with immunoSEQ multiplex PCR; TCRdb's copy has only in-frame clones and lacks some. From that table come the V and J calls and clone size; the DNA was used to work out D and trimming. The sample includes 150,000 to 200,000 clones, more than 60% of them seen just once. These data are taken from a study of cytomegalovirus exposure and HLA in healthy donors. Broader study findings: It was in a later analysis that TCR association rates were seen to vary by HLA locus, highest for DRB1 and lowest for HLA-C. An analysis that was carried out later associated approximately 15,000 TCR beta sequences with HLA alleles at 0.05 false discovery rate.

Everyone who donated was a healthy bone marrow donor. The V gene end was trimmed by 3 bases and the J gene end by 2 bases; junction bases not matched to a gene: 3. The length of the CDR3 is 15 residues. CDR1 and CDR2 from the germline V gene are MNHEY and SMNVEV (reference sequence). The chain recombines TRBV27 with TRBJ1-1, with 10 bases that match TRBD1. The source of this sequence is a man aged 18-30 years in good health and CMV-seronegative. The sequencing sample was made of PBMCs. CDR3 sequence (DNA): TGTGCCAGCAGTTTGGACAGGGGGGGCAACACTGAAGCTTTCTTT. Encoded protein: CASSLDRGGNTEAFF.